This T cell receptor (beta chain) is drawn from a study of CD8 T cells in Susac syndrome. Trimming shortened V by 4 bases and J by 8 bases, and 8 bases separated the two germline ends. Germline V CDR1 and CDR2: SQVTM, ANQGSEA. The CDR3 has 10 residues. Random hexamers were used to reverse transcribe roughly 0.45 to 1 ug of RNA. Across 54 Vbeta and 13 Jbeta, TCR beta CDR3 was amplified with immunoSEQ multiplex PCR. Each CDR3 protein gets one entry after TCRdb re-called the immunoSEQ multiplex PCR reads with MiXCR. The table lists some 220,000 distinct CDR3 sequences, about 95% of them singletons, with 0.075% to 0.095% in the top ten.

The chain joins TRBV29-1 to TRBJ1-2; D is uncertain. Source material: CD4+ T cells from PBMCs. The sequence was collected from a human donor with multiple sclerosis. In nucleotides, the CDR3 is TGCAGCGTTGGAACAGTGGGCTACACCTTC. It specifies CSVGTVGYTF.